A single sample is the source of the 17 T cell receptor beta chains below, sequenced in a study of T-cell memory formation after mild COVID-19. TCRdb fed the 5' RACE reads into MiXCR, producing one record per CDR3 protein. The table includes 530,000 or so distinct CDR3 sequences, roughly 17% detected once. Sequencing was done on a sample of PBMCs or a T cell subset sorted from them (not recorded which). The receptor set was obtained from an adult woman who had mild COVID-19 (a few samples of this study predate the infection). Cell type and time point are not known.

This clonotype was detected only a few times. The rearrangement joins TRBV15 to TRBJ2-7, with no clear D. The CDR3 is 15 residues long. From germline, CDR1 is LNHNV and CDR2 YYDKDF (reference sequence). V shed 4 bases and J shed 4 bases, with 17 bases lying between them. The CDR3 loop reads CATSITPASTYEQYF. The CDR3 region has the DNA TGTGCCACCAGCATCACCCCGGCCTCAACGTACGAGCAGTACTTC. Looking up the rest from reference TRBV15 and TRBJ2-7 gives the full variable domain: DAMVIQNPRYQVTQFGKPVTLSCSQTLNHNVMYWYQQKSSQAPKLLFHYYDKDFNNEADTPDNFQSRRPNTSFCFLDIRSPGLGDTAMYLCATSITPASTYEQYFGPGTRLTVT.

This clonotype occurred many times. At one of its ends the junction is not consistent with the germline gene, which may arise from a read error. This sequence joins TRBV6-5 and TRBJ1-1, with a tentative D call TRBD1 (5 bases). Germline V CDR1 and CDR2: MNHEY, SVGAGI. The CDR3 loop spans 14 amino acids. The chain's CDR3 is CASKPVGVKTEAFF. CDR3 nucleotide sequence: TGTGCCAGCAAGCCAGTGGGGGTGAAGACTGAAGCTTTCTTT.

The chain recombines TRBV9 with TRBJ2-2; 15 positions match TRBD2. This CDR3 is built from 20 residues. With V trimmed by 4 bases and J by 3 bases, 13 bases remained unmatched. CDR1 is SGDLS, CDR2 YYNGEE, per germline. The CDR3 DNA reads as TGTGCCAGCAGCCCGACCTCCCGGACTAGCGGGGGGGCCGACACCGGGGAGCTGTTTTTT. It translates to CASSPTSRTSGGADTGELFF.

Regarding this clonotype: The germline gene is not matched at one end of the junction; a read error may be the cause. CDR3 residues: CASSLDELAGPDTQYF. CDR3 bases: TGTGCCAGCAGCCTAGACGAACTAGCGGGGCCAGATACGCAGTATTTT. V usage is TRBV11-2 and J usage is TRBJ2-3; 10 bases fit TRBD2. The CDR3 totals 16 residues. CDR1 and CDR2 from the germline V gene are SGHAT and FQNNGV.

The table lists this clonotype with many counts. V gene TRBV5-1 combines with J gene TRBJ2-3; TRBD2 agrees at 10 bases. CDR3 length equals 15 residues. The V segment lost 2 bases and the J segment 4 bases; nucleotides outside the gene matches: 4. Germline CDR1 is SGHRS and CDR2 is YFSETQ. This CDR3 reads CASSFSGGASDTQYF. The CDR3 region has the DNA TGCGCCAGCAGCTTCAGCGGGGGGGCATCAGATACGCAGTATTTT.

The table lists this clonotype with a few counts. J is TRBJ1-6 and V is TRBV20-1, with TRBD1 as a possible D gene (6 bases). This CDR3 is 14 amino acids long. Germline-derived CDR1 and CDR2 are DFQATT and SNEGSKA (reference sequence). V lost 2 bases to trimming and J lost 5 bases, with 10 bases between them. CDR3 nucleotides: TGCAGTGCTAGACAGGGGAATAATAATTCACCCCTCCACTTT. It codes for CSARQGNNNSPLHF.

This clonotype showed up just a few times. This sequence joins TRBV5-8 and TRBJ2-1; D not certain. Germline lookup yields CDR1 SGHTS and CDR2 YDEGEE. The CDR3 runs 16 residues. V was pared by 0 bases and J by 8 bases, with 18 bases between. The CDR3 region is CASSLVVAPRRDEQFF. CDR3 nucleotides: TGTGCCAGCAGCTTGGTTGTGGCTCCACGGCGCGATGAGCAGTTCTTC.

The chain employs TRBV2 and TRBJ2-5; 8 positions agree with TRBD1. The CDR3 extends over 13 amino acids. Per germline, CDR1 SNHLY and CDR2 FYNNEI. Trimming cost V 6 bases and J 3 bases; bases outside gene matches: 3. CDR3 sequence (DNA): TGTGCCAGCAGGGCGACAGGGGAAGAGACCCAGTACTTC. The encoded protein is CASRATGEETQYF.

This clonotype was seen only a few times. The chain uses TRBV12-3 or TRBV12-4 and TRBJ2-1, with D unresolved. There are 14 residues in the CDR3. The V end lost 6 bases, the J end lost 0 bases, and 9 bases lay between the germline ends. The CDR3, as DNA: TGTGCCAGCAGGGGCGGTGTCTCCTACAATGAGCAGTTCTTC. Its translation: CASRGGVSYNEQFF.

This clonotype was counted a few times. J is TRBJ2-7 and V is TRBV29-1; D gene unclear. Germline V CDR1 and CDR2: SQVTM, ANQGSEA. The germline V and J ends were trimmed by 1 base and 5 bases, with 21 bases remaining between them. The CDR3 is 16 residues long. CDR3 region: CSVEGVIAGKHNEQYF. The CDR3 region has the DNA TGCAGCGTTGAAGGGGTTATAGCAGGAAAGCACAACGAGCAGTACTTC.

This clonotype occurred a few times. CDR3 protein: CASSEGLLAGDTGELFF. The CDR3 region has the DNA TGTGCCAGCAGCGAAGGTCTCCTAGCGGGAGACACCGGGGAGCTGTTTTTT. The chain employs TRBV5-6 and TRBJ2-2, with 10 nucleotides matching TRBD2. The CDR3 spans 17 residues. Trimming took 4 bases from V and 3 from J; bases not matched to a gene: 9. Per germline, CDR1 SGHDT and CDR2 YYEEEE.

This chain connects TRBV20-1 to TRBJ2-7; 11 bases are a match to TRBD1. Germline V CDR1 and CDR2: DFQATT, SNEGSKA (reference sequence). The CDR3 sequence is 13 residues long. J lost 6 bases, V lost 5 bases, and 6 bases had no gene match. The CDR3 sequence: CSADPGQGVEQYF. The CDR3 nucleotides are TGCAGTGCTGATCCGGGACAGGGGGTCGAGCAGTACTTC.

This clonotype was counted only a few times. V gene TRBV6-6 combines with J gene TRBJ1-6; TRBD1 matches 8 bases. In germline, CDR1 is MNHNY, CDR2 SVGAGI (reference sequence). The CDR3 sequence is 15 residues long. V shed 2 bases, J shed 10 bases, and the junction held 7 bases outside the gene matches. CDR3: CASSYRAGGLSPLHF. As DNA, the CDR3 is TGTGCCAGCAGTTACAGGGCAGGGGGCTTGTCACCCCTCCACTTT.

The chain combines TRBV19 with TRBJ2-2; 8 bases match TRBD1. J lost 0 bases, V lost 1 base, and 7 bases had no gene match. The CDR3 spans 18 residues. CDR1 is LNHDA, CDR2 SQIVND, per germline (reference sequence). This CDR3 reads CASSIADRTGPNTGELFF. CDR3 nucleotides: TGTGCCAGTAGTATAGCCGACAGGACAGGGCCGAACACCGGGGAGCTGTTTTTT. The full variable domain, with the rest looked up from reference TRBV19 and TRBJ2-2, is DGGITQSPKYLFRKEGQNVTLSCEQNLNHDAMYWYRQDPGQGLRLIYYSQIVNDFQKGDIAEGYSVSREKKESFPLTVTSAQKNPTAFYLCASSIADRTGPNTGELFFGEGSRLTVL.

The chain recombines TRBV5-5 with TRBJ1-5, with 9 bases fitting TRBD1. Germline loops: CDR1 SGHKS, CDR2 YYEKEE (reference sequence). V dropped 4 bases and J dropped 7; count of bases not matched to a gene: 12. The CDR3 spans 16 residues. The CDR3 spells CASSPRAGQGMQPQHF. DNA of the CDR3: TGTGCCAGCAGCCCCCGAGCGGGACAGGGAATGCAGCCCCAGCATTTT.

This clonotype was counted between two and nine times. This chain connects TRBV20-1 to TRBJ1-5; tentative D call: TRBD1 (6 bases). Germline assignment: CDR1 DFQATT and CDR2 SNEGSKA (reference sequence). The CDR3 is 12 residues long. CDR3 bases: TGCAGCGTGGGACACATCAATCAGCCCCAGCATTTT. Amino acid sequence: CSVGHINQPQHF.

The chain is built from TRBV28 and TRBJ2-1; 7 positions match TRBD2. This CDR3 region has 14 residues. V was clipped by 5 bases and J by 8 bases; unmatched bases: 9. Germline CDR1 and CDR2: MDHEN and SYDVKM. The CDR3 sequence is CASSRGGSEHEQFF. CDR3 nucleotides: TGTGCCAGCAGTCGCGGCGGGAGTGAGCATGAGCAGTTCTTC.